This paragraph covers one T cell receptor (beta chain) sequence. The V and J ends lost 6 bases and 8 bases respectively, with 11 bases between them. This CDR3 comprises 12 residues. The data stem from a study of blood T cell repertoires in COVID-19. Seattle enrolled patients during active infection and tracked them longitudinally. How the authors handled the data: Scientists estimated how many nucleated cells there were by amplifying reference gene primers. Assay used: immunoSEQ multiplex PCR; TCRdb lists only in-frame clones, some missing. The V and J calls and the clone size are those of that table, but D and trimming were determined from the DNA. Counted here are roughly 68,000 clones, nearly 90% occurring once; the ten biggest clones make up around 3.7%.

J is TRBJ2-1 and V is TRBV12-3 or TRBV12-4; the D gene is possibly TRBD2 (5 bases). The sequenced sample was peripheral blood. The receptor was derived from a woman aged 50 to 60 with COVID-19, enrolled during active disease. CDR3 nucleotides: TGTGCCAGCAGGTCCCCCGGGGATGAGCAGTTCTTC. It yields the protein CASRSPGDEQFF.